A single sample is the source of the 24 T cell receptor beta chains below, sequenced in a study of T cell responses to AZD1222 COVID-19 vaccine. Repertoires were generated with immunoSEQ multiplex PCR, while TCRdb's copy carries only in-frame clones and drops some. The data contain about 110,000 clones, just over 85% of them seen just once; the ten biggest clones take up around 3.2%. Sequenced material: peripheral blood, taken on day 0 of AZD1222 vaccination. All receptors derive from an adult in good health.

The chain carries TRBV24-1 and TRBJ2-5, with D hard to call. Germline CDR1 and CDR2: KGHDR and SFDVKD. V was trimmed by 3 bases and J by 5 bases, leaving 6 bases between them. CDR3 length: 12 amino acids. The DNA for the CDR3 is TGTGCCACCAGTGATAATGATGAGACCCAGTACTTC. Its protein is CATSDNDETQYF.

V is TRBV5-1 and J is TRBJ1-1, with TRBD1 as a possible D gene (6 bases). The V gene lost 4 bases and the J gene lost 4 bases, with 11 bases spanning the gap. The CDR3 totals 13 residues. Germline V gene sequence: CDR1 SGHRS, CDR2 YFSETQ. Here the CDR3 reads CASSVTGSTEAFF. For the CDR3, the DNA is TGCGCCAGCAGCGTTACAGGGTCCACTGAAGCTTTCTTT.

This rearrangement joins TRBV28 to TRBJ2-2; no clear D gene. Germline V CDR1 and CDR2: MDHEN, SYDVKM. The CDR3 sequence is 14 residues long. V was clipped by 8 bases and J by 5 bases, with 15 bases between them. CDR3 in amino acids: CASLVRRETGELFF. The CDR3 coding sequence is TGTGCCAGCCTAGTGAGGAGAGAAACCGGGGAGCTGTTTTTT.

The rearrangement joins TRBV10-3 to TRBJ2-1; possibly TRBD2 for D (5 bases). CDR3 length equals 13 residues. Germline V lookup: CDR1 ENHRY, CDR2 SYGVKD. V was shortened by 6 bases and J by 9 bases, with 15 bases between the two germline ends. CDR3 loop: CAIRGRVGSEQFF. The CDR3 DNA reads as TGTGCCATCAGGGGCCGGGTAGGGAGTGAGCAGTTCTTC.

The chain couples TRBV6-6 to TRBJ2-2; either TRBD1 or TRBD2 may supply D (7 bases each). Trimming shortened V by 5 bases and J by 6 bases, and 10 bases separated the two germline ends. CDR3 length: 13 residues. In germline, CDR1 is MNHNY, CDR2 SVGAGI (reference sequence). The CDR3, as DNA: TGTGCCAGCAGTCCAGGGGGGGCCGGGGAGCTGTTTTTT. It translates to CASSPGGAGELFF.

The chain combines TRBV9 with TRBJ1-2; D not certain. The V and J ends lost 0 bases and 3 bases respectively, with 12 bases between them. Germline lookup yields CDR1 SGDLS and CDR2 YYNGEE. CDR3 length equals 15 residues. The CDR3 bases are TGTGCCAGCAGCGTAGTAAACAGTTTGGACTATGGCTACACCTTC. This translates into CASSVVNSLDYGYTF.

In its sample, this clone was seen once. The chain combines TRBV27 with TRBJ1-2; D is uncertain. The CDR3 extends over 14 amino acids. The V end lost 0 bases, the J end lost 5 bases, and 10 bases lay between the germline ends. Germline CDR1 and CDR2: MNHEY and SMNVEV (reference sequence). CDR3 sequence (DNA): TGTGCCAGCAGTTTATCGTTTGGGCAGTATGGCTACACCTTC. It codes for CASSLSFGQYGYTF.

The rearrangement links TRBV19 to TRBJ2-7; D gene uncertain. V gave up 5 bases and J gave up 4 bases, with 18 bases separating them. Germline loops: CDR1 LNHDA, CDR2 SQIVND (reference sequence). This CDR3 spans 15 amino acids. CDR3 coding DNA: TGTGCCAGTAGTCCCAGGTCCGACCGACCGTACGAGCAGTACTTC. This gives the protein CASSPRSDRPYEQYF.

This rearrangement joins TRBV5-1 to TRBJ1-4; unclear D gene. This CDR3 has 15 residues. V was shortened by 3 bases and J by 0 bases, with 9 bases between the two germline ends. CDR1 is SGHRS, CDR2 YFSETQ, per germline. CDR3 in DNA: TGCGCCAGCAGCTCGACGGGCACAACTAATGAAAAACTGTTTTTT. Protein: CASSSTGTTNEKLFF.

This sequence joins TRBV6-4 and TRBJ2-1, with 9 nucleotides matching TRBD2. The CDR3 totals 15 residues. Per germline, CDR1 MRHNA and CDR2 SNTAGT. V dropped 3 bases and J dropped 5; count of bases not matched to a gene: 5. This CDR3 is CASSDVAGVNNEQFF. The CDR3 nucleotides read TGTGCCAGCAGTGATGTAGCGGGGGTTAACAATGAGCAGTTCTTC.

The chain recombines TRBV7-9 with TRBJ2-3; 14 bases agree with TRBD2. J was trimmed by 0 bases and V by 4 bases; bases with no gene match: 6. CDR3 length equals 18 residues. In germline, CDR1 is SEHNR, CDR2 FQNEAQ (reference sequence). CDR3 sequence: CASSSGLAGASSTDTQYF. In DNA form, the CDR3 reads TGTGCCAGCAGCTCGGGACTAGCGGGGGCCTCGAGCACAGATACGCAGTATTTT.

The chain couples TRBV5-5 to TRBJ2-2; 8 bases agree with TRBD1. CDR3 length: 15 residues. Per the germline V gene, CDR1 is SGHKS and CDR2 is YYEKEE (reference sequence). Trimming cost V 7 bases and J 4 bases; bases outside gene matches: 9. CDR3 DNA: TGTGCCAGCTCCTTCGCGACAGGGGTCACCGGGGAGCTGTTTTTT. This gives the protein CASSFATGVTGELFF.

The rearrangement joins TRBV10-3 to TRBJ2-3; TRBD2 aligns across 7 bases. CDR1 is ENHRY, CDR2 SYGVKD, per germline. The CDR3 covers 15 residues. The V and J ends lost 2 bases and 2 bases, in that order; junction bases with no gene match: 4. The CDR3 region is CAISEERGDTDTQYF. Here the CDR3 DNA reads TGTGCCATCAGTGAGGAGCGGGGAGACACAGATACGCAGTATTTT.

This sequence joins TRBV2 and TRBJ2-7, with a weak D call TRBD2 (5 bases). The CDR3 is 11 residues long. V lost 6 bases and J 6 bases, leaving 9 bases between the germline ends. Germline V lookup: CDR1 SNHLY, CDR2 FYNNEI. The CDR3: CASSEGGEQYF. CDR3 in DNA: TGTGCCAGCAGCGAGGGTGGCGAGCAGTACTTC.

The gene calls are TRBV14 and TRBJ2-7, with D unresolved. This CDR3 has 14 residues. Trimming shortened V by 4 bases and J by 0 bases, and 10 bases separated the two germline ends. Germline V CDR1 and CDR2: SGHDN, FVKESK. CDR3 protein: CASSLTVSSYEQYF. CDR3 bases: TGTGCCAGCAGCCTTACCGTGAGCTCCTACGAGCAGTACTTC. Full variable domain (remainder filled in from reference TRBV14 and TRBJ2-7): EAGVTQFPSHSVIEKGQTVTLRCDPISGHDNLYWYRRVMGKEIKFLLHFVKESKQDESGMPNNRFLAERTGGTYSTLKVQPAELEDSGVYFCASSLTVSSYEQYFGPGTRLTVT.

The rearrangement links TRBV5-6 to TRBJ2-1; D unresolved. Trimming removed 2 bases from V and 7 bases from J, with 16 bases in between. This CDR3 has 15 amino acids. Germline CDR1 SGHDT, CDR2 YYEEEE. The CDR3 protein is CASSFFVLASNEQFF. DNA for the CDR3: TGTGCCAGCAGCTTCTTCGTCCTCGCTTCGAATGAGCAGTTCTTC.

This chain's CDR3 is CASSPGGGNSYEQYF. CDR3 DNA: TGTGCCAGCAGCCCCGGGGGGGGCAACTCCTACGAGCAGTACTTC. This chain joins TRBV9 and TRBJ2-7, with 8 bases lining up with TRBD2. V was pared by 4 bases and J by 0 bases, with 6 bases of the junction left unmatched. The CDR3 has 15 amino acids. Germline CDR1 is SGDLS and CDR2 is YYNGEE.

The chain couples TRBV27 to TRBJ2-2, with D perhaps matching TRBD1 or TRBD2 (5 bases each). There are 14 residues in the CDR3. Trimming cost V 2 bases and J 3 bases, with 7 bases left between them. CDR1 MNHEY and CDR2 SMNVEV come from the germline V gene (reference sequence). CDR3 loop: CASSLLGDTGELFF. DNA for the CDR3: TGTGCCAGCAGTTTACTGGGGGACACCGGGGAGCTGTTTTTT.

This chain uses TRBV6-2 or TRBV6-3 with TRBJ1-1, with D possibly TRBD1 on 5 matching bases. The CDR3 is made up of 12 amino acids. Germline V gene sequence: CDR1 MNHEY, CDR2 SVGEGT. V gave up 2 bases and J gave up 6 bases, with 7 bases separating them. The CDR3 region is CASSYPTAEAFF. The CDR3, as DNA: TGTGCCAGCAGTTACCCGACAGCTGAAGCTTTCTTT.

This clone was picked up one time. This chain links TRBV6-5 with TRBJ1-2; the D is unclear. Deletions cut 6 bases from V and 8 bases from J, with 19 bases between. The germline gives CDR1 MNHEY, CDR2 SVGAGI. The CDR3 spans 14 residues. The CDR3 sequence is CASSRGLGSFGYTF. The CDR3, as DNA: TGTGCCAGCAGCCGCGGGCTGGGGTCTTTCGGCTACACCTTC.

V gene TRBV10-3 combines with J gene TRBJ2-3, with D maybe TRBD1 (6 bases). Germline V CDR1 and CDR2: ENHRY, SYGVKD. V was trimmed by 8 bases and J by 1 base, leaving 13 bases between them. The CDR3 totals 14 residues. The CDR3 nucleotides read TGTGCCATCGGACTGACAGGCCGCACAGATACGCAGTATTTT. Translation: CAIGLTGRTDTQYF.

The chain employs TRBV7-2 and TRBJ1-6; D might be TRBD1 (5 bases). The CDR3 is made up of 15 amino acids. From germline, CDR1 is SGHTA and CDR2 FQGNSA. V was shortened by 1 base and J by 7 bases, with 11 bases between the two germline ends. CDR3: CASSLGQGRNSPLHF. CDR3 coding DNA: TGTGCCAGCAGCTTAGGTCAGGGTCGGAATTCACCCCTCCACTTT. Drawing the rest from reference TRBV7-2 and TRBJ1-6, the complete variable domain is GAGVSQSPSNKVTEKGKDVELRCDPISGHTALYWYRQSLGQGLEFLIYFQGNSAPDKSGLPSDRFSAERTGGSVSTLTIQRTQQEDSAVYLCASSLGQGRNSPLHFGNGTRLTVT.

The table lists this clone with a count of one. The CDR3 nucleotides read TGTGCCAGCACCATTGGGCCCGAGAAGGGAAACTACGAGCAGTACTTC. It encodes CASTIGPEKGNYEQYF. This sequence joins TRBV6-6 and TRBJ2-7, with unresolved D. Germline CDR1 MNHNY, CDR2 SVGAGI (reference sequence). V lost 7 bases, J lost 3 bases, and 22 bases lay in between. CDR3 length: 16 amino acids.

A single count supports this clone. The chain couples TRBV7-2 to TRBJ2-7, with D maybe TRBD1 (6 bases). There are 13 residues in the CDR3. Germline V gives CDR1 SGHTA, CDR2 FQGNSA. The V and J ends lost 6 bases and 2 bases respectively, with 11 bases between them. The CDR3 region has the DNA TGTGCCAGCAGATCCGGACAGACCTACGAGCAGTACTTC. Its protein is CASRSGQTYEQYF. Combining the CDR3 with reference TRBV7-2 and TRBJ2-7 gives the whole variable domain GAGVSQSPSNKVTEKGKDVELRCDPISGHTALYWYRQSLGQGLEFLIYFQGNSAPDKSGLPSDRFSAERTGGSVSTLTIQRTQQEDSAVYLCASRSGQTYEQYFGPGTRLTVT.